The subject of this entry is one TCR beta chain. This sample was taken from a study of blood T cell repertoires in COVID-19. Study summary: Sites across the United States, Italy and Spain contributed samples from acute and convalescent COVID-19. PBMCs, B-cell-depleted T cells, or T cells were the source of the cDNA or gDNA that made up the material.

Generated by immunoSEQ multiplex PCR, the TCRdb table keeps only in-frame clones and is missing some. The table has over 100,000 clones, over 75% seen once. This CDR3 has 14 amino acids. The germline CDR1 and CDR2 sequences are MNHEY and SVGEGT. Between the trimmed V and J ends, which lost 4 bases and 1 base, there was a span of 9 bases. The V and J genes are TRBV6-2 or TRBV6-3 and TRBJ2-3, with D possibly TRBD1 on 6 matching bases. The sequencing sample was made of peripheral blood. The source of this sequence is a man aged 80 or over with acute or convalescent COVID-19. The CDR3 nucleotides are TGTGCCAGCAGTTCACGACAGGGCACAGATACGCAGTATTTT. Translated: CASSSRQGTDTQYF.